This T cell receptor beta chain was observed in a study of CD4+ T cells in melanoma (dated by TCRdb to 2021 to 2024). Background for the entire study: Neoantigen-specific CD4+ T cells in human melanoma were what the study investigated. Study-wide conclusions, independent of this receptor: The report described a correlation between neoantigen-specific CD4+ T cells and the function of CD8+ T cells, macrophages and B cells. According to the report, neoantigen-specific CD4+ T cells in melanoma displayed diverse differentiation states.

Patients with melanoma were used as donors. V ends up 5 bases short and J 7 bases short, with an unmatched junction base count of 6. CDR1 and CDR2 were assigned from the germline V gene (reference sequence) as GTSNPN and SVGIG. The CDR3 covers 12 residues, taking in both the cysteine and the phenylalanine. Only the CDR3 part of the read is kept: 36 bases, read in frame from the first base. This clone was counted a single time. Its antigen remains unidentified. No much larger clone exists at a distance of one base, and base qualities are not known. Libraries were made using the immunoSEQ multiplex PCR assay. TCRdb provides this immuneACCESS table in a form limited to in-frame rearrangements. Some clones are lacking; in checked studies, under half of them reflect an unresolved V gene, and why the rest are absent is not known. The sample profile shows about 15,000 clones; less than 65% of them were found once. Roughly 16% of the sample rests with the top ten.

This receptor was taken from a human donor with melanoma. The chain couples TRBV30 to TRBJ2-7; TRBD1 matches 9 bases in the middle. Sequencing used cells from a culture (not recorded whether cultured in vitro). Here the CDR3 is given as CAWGTGWWEQYF. The DNA sequence is as follows: TGTGCCTGGGGGACAGGGTGGTGGGAGCAGTACTTC. With all but the CDR3 taken from the reference TRBV30 and TRBJ2-7 genes, the full variable domain is: SQTIHQWPATLVQPVGSPLSLECTVEGTSNPNLYWYRQAAGRGLQLLFYSVGIGQISSEVPQNLSASRPQDRQFILSSKKLLLSDSGFYLCAWGTGWWEQYFGPGTRLTVT.